This T cell receptor beta chain was profiled in a study of T cells expressing NK-cell markers. This CDR3 is built from 15 residues. Whole-study results and caveats: Unclear, still, was the HCMV specificity of the expanded NKG2C+ T cell clones.

TCRdb reprocessed the 5' RACE reads and keeps a single row for each CDR3 protein, giving no DNA. The sample totals 450,000 to 600,000 distinct CDR3 sequences. For this clonotype: Its antigen is as yet unknown.

This chain connects TRBV12-3 or TRBV12-4 to TRBJ2-1; absent DNA, TCRdb's TRBD2 call cannot be checked. Material: blood T cells: a sorted CD56 or NKG2C T cell subset, CD4+ or CD8+ T cells, or bulk PBMC T cells (not recorded which). The receptor comes from a man between 18 and 35 years old in good health. The CDR3: CASSRLAGRNNEQFF.